The source of this T cell receptor beta chain is a study of PD-1 blockade in classical Hodgkin lymphoma. Study-wide findings and caveats: Complete responders matched newly diagnosed patients in baseline diversity. Exclusion covered patients beginning nivolumab under 1 year post-ASCT. Reasons behind the repertoire differences stay unclear, perhaps disease activity or earlier therapy.

The CDR3 sequence is 14 residues long. Trimming removed 6 bases at V and 7 bases at J, with 16 bases between. CDR1 and CDR2 (germline): MNHEY, SVGAGI. Points on this clone: Its antigen is currently unknown.

Assay used: immunoSEQ multiplex PCR; TCRdb lists only in-frame clones, some missing. The sample has over 25,000 clones, approximately 78% seen once. Exposure to brentuximab vedotin varied, and each patient had relapsed following autologous stem cell transplantation. This sample comprised peripheral blood mononuclear cells (PBMCs), obtained before the second cycle of nivolumab. The chain uses TRBV6-5 and TRBJ2-4; D unclear. This TCR was sampled from a human donor with classical Hodgkin lymphoma. The CDR3 spells CASSLDLASNIQYF. In nucleotides, the CDR3 is TGTGCCAGCAGCCTGGACCTGGCATCGAACATTCAGTACTTC.